A single sample gave rise to the 27 T cell receptor beta chains below, sequenced in a study of blood T cell repertoires in COVID-19. Method: immunoSEQ multiplex PCR; TCRdb's copy keeps in-frame clones and lacks some. The profile covers roughly 200,000 clones, with around 81% appearing a single time and 4% to 5.5% taken by the ten largest. Sequencing used peripheral blood. The receptors here all came from a man aged 50 to 59 with active or convalescent COVID-19.

This chain uses TRBV25-1 with TRBJ2-7, with D tentatively TRBD1 (5 bases). Germline values: CDR1 MGHDK, CDR2 SYGVNS. The CDR3 is 13 residues long. V dropped 3 bases and J dropped 6 bases, with 12 bases sitting between them. The CDR3 reads CASSDGPTGEQYF. CDR3 DNA: TGTGCCAGCAGTGACGGACCTACAGGCGAGCAGTACTTC.

The V gene is TRBV28, the J gene TRBJ2-7; D gene unclear. V was trimmed by 7 bases and J by 0 bases, leaving 10 bases between them. CDR1 MDHEN and CDR2 SYDVKM come from the germline V gene. This CDR3 is built from 13 residues. CDR3 DNA: TGTGCCAGCATTAGAGGTAGCTCCTACGAGCAGTACTTC. Protein product: CASIRGSSYEQYF.

Comment on this clone: At the DNA level, this CDR3 is encoded by other sequences in the same sample as well. V gene TRBV30 combines with J gene TRBJ2-7, with D perhaps TRBD2 (5 bases). V lost 2 bases to trimming and J lost 0 bases, with 5 bases between them. Germline CDR1 reads GTSNPN; CDR2 reads SVGIG (reference sequence). The CDR3 is 12 amino acids. As DNA, the CDR3 is TGTGCCTGGAGTCGGGGCTCCTACGAGCAGTACTTC. As protein: CAWSRGSYEQYF.

The chain employs TRBV14 and TRBJ2-5, with 9 bases aligning to TRBD1. The CDR3 totals 13 residues. Trimming cost V 5 bases and J 5 bases; bases outside gene matches: 3. Germline V gives CDR1 SGHDN, CDR2 FVKESK. DNA for the CDR3: TGTGCCAGCAGCGGACAGGGGCTGGAGACCCAGTACTTC. It is translated as CASSGQGLETQYF.

This clone has just a few counts. The chain employs TRBV19 and TRBJ2-7; D is uncertain. This CDR3 has 12 residues. The ends were cut back, 4 bases at V and 1 base at J, with 5 bases in the middle. The V gene's germline CDR1 is LNHDA and CDR2 SQIVND (reference sequence). CDR3 in amino acids: CASSTPSYEQYF. In nucleotides, the CDR3 is TGTGCCAGTAGTACCCCATCCTACGAGCAGTACTTC.

V gene TRBV6-5 combines with J gene TRBJ2-7; D might be TRBD1 (6 bases). V was trimmed by 6 bases and J by 5 bases, leaving 17 bases between them. The CDR3 is 14 residues long. Germline V gene data show CDR1 as MNHEY and CDR2 as SVGAGI. This CDR3 reads CASRYRAGVNEQYF. CDR3 nucleotides: TGTGCCAGCAGGTACCGGGCAGGGGTCAACGAGCAGTACTTC.

This sequence joins TRBV5-4 and TRBJ1-1, with D unresolved. This CDR3 comprises 14 residues. V was cut by 4 bases and J by 11 bases, with 21 bases left in between. Germline CDR1 and CDR2: SGHNT and YYREEE (reference sequence). The chain's CDR3 is CASSPTPAPGRAFF. CDR3 sequence (DNA): TGTGCCAGCAGCCCGACCCCGGCCCCCGGGAGGGCTTTCTTT.

This clone was recorded once. J is TRBJ1-2 and V is TRBV6-5, with TRBD1 matching 7 bases. Germline V lookup: CDR1 MNHEY, CDR2 SVGAGI. J lost 10 bases, V lost 6 bases, and 8 bases had no gene match. The CDR3 runs 12 residues. CDR3 nucleotide sequence: TGTGCCAGCAGCCGCGGGACAGACCCCTACACCTTC. Its protein is CASSRGTDPYTF.

The chain combines TRBV11-2 with TRBJ2-5; D might be TRBD2 (5 bases). Germline CDR1 and CDR2: SGHAT and FQNNGV. The CDR3 loop spans 13 amino acids. The V and J ends lost 5 bases and 4 bases respectively, with 11 bases between them. The CDR3 loop is CASSVSAVETQYF. In DNA form, the CDR3 reads TGTGCCAGCAGCGTTTCAGCGGTAGAGACCCAGTACTTC.

The gene calls are TRBV30 and TRBJ1-1; a weak D match, TRBD1 (6 bases). This CDR3 comprises 12 residues. V was trimmed by 1 base and J by 4 bases, leaving 7 bases between them. Germline V CDR1 and CDR2: GTSNPN, SVGIG (reference sequence). The CDR3 DNA reads TGTGCCTGGAGTGGGACAGCCACTGAAGCTTTCTTT. It encodes CAWSGTATEAFF.

CDR3: CATSRDLASGGGDTQYF. The CDR3 DNA sequence: TGTGCCACCAGCAGAGATCTGGCTAGCGGGGGGGGAGATACGCAGTATTTT. The chain has TRBV15 and TRBJ2-3; 12 bases fit TRBD2. The CDR3 spans 17 residues. Germline V gene lookup returns CDR1 LNHNV and CDR2 YYDKDF (reference sequence). The V and J ends lost 0 bases and 5 bases, in that order; junction bases with no gene match: 6.

The rearrangement links TRBV27 to TRBJ1-1; no clear D. The germline V and J ends were trimmed by 2 bases and 0 bases, with 4 bases remaining between them. CDR1 is MNHEY, CDR2 SMNVEV, per germline (reference sequence). The CDR3 covers 13 residues. The CDR3 DNA sequence: TGTGCCAGCAGTTTAAAGCTGAACACTGAAGCTTTCTTT. Its translation is CASSLKLNTEAFF.

This chain uses TRBV6-5 with TRBJ1-1, with 9 bases aligning to TRBD1. Germline assignment: CDR1 MNHEY and CDR2 SVGAGI. J gave up 6 bases and V 2 bases, and 4 bases lay outside the gene matches. The CDR3 spans 14 residues. The CDR3 bases are TGTGCCAGCAGTTACGGGGGACAGGGTTCTGAAGCTTTCTTT. It translates to CASSYGGQGSEAFF.

This clone was detected a few times. The chain carries TRBV10-3 and TRBJ1-2, with 9 nucleotides matching TRBD1. In germline, CDR1 is ENHRY, CDR2 SYGVKD. This CDR3 is 13 amino acids long. CDR3 nucleotides: TGTGCGTGCACAGGGGGCAATGTCTATGGCTACACCTTC. Its protein product is CACTGGNVYGYTF.

The genes are TRBV6-5 and TRBJ1-4, with unresolved D. Between the trimmed V and J ends, which lost 5 bases and 5 bases, there was a span of 9 bases. Per germline, CDR1 MNHEY and CDR2 SVGAGI. The CDR3 has 13 residues. The CDR3 DNA follows: TGTGCCAGCAGTCTATACAGCAATGAAAAACTGTTTTTT. This codes for CASSLYSNEKLFF.

Here the CDR3 reads CASSLVVGQGEETQYF. In DNA form, the CDR3 reads TGTGCCAGCAGCTTAGTGGTGGGACAGGGTGAAGAGACCCAGTACTTC. V is TRBV7-2 and J is TRBJ2-5; TRBD1 matches at 9 bases. Trimming at V came to 1 base and at J to 3 bases, leaving 6 bases not matched to a gene. CDR1 is SGHTA, CDR2 FQGNSA, per germline. The CDR3 totals 16 residues.

The chain links TRBV29-1 to TRBJ1-2; 9 nucleotides match TRBD1. Germline values: CDR1 SQVTM, CDR2 ANQGSEA. The length of the CDR3 is 12 residues. Trimming at V came to 6 bases and at J to 8 bases, leaving 7 bases not matched to a gene. DNA of the CDR3: TGCAGCGTACCACAGGGGGCGCTGGGCTACACCTTC. Residues: CSVPQGALGYTF.

This clone turned up a few times. The chain is built from TRBV30 and TRBJ2-7; 10 positions match TRBD1. The CDR3 runs 13 residues. J was trimmed by 3 bases and V by 8 bases; bases with no gene match: 7. CDR1 GTSNPN and CDR2 SVGIG come from the germline V gene (reference sequence). CDR3 bases: TGTGCCGGGGACAGGGGCTCTGTCTACGAGCAGTACTTC. Its protein is CAGDRGSVYEQYF.

V usage is TRBV5-1 and J usage is TRBJ1-6; no firm D call. CDR3 length: 16 residues. Trimming pared 0 bases from V and 7 bases from J, leaving 14 bases between. Germline V CDR1 and CDR2: SGHRS, YFSETQ. DNA of the CDR3: TGCGCCAGCAGCTTGGAGGGTATGGGGAGGAATTCACCCCTCCACTTT. It is translated as CASSLEGMGRNSPLHF.

This clone was observed a handful of times. The chain couples TRBV25-1 to TRBJ2-2; 10 nucleotides agree with TRBD2. The CDR3 runs to 17 residues. Germline V gene lookup returns CDR1 MGHDK and CDR2 SYGVNS. Trimming took 4 bases from V and 3 from J; bases not matched to a gene: 8. The CDR3 bases are TGTGCCAGCAGTGGGGCTAGCGGGGGACTTCACACCGGGGAGCTGTTTTTT. Protein product: CASSGASGGLHTGELFF.

The J gene is TRBJ2-7, the V gene TRBV10-3, with 8 bases that match TRBD1. The CDR3 consists of 13 residues. Germline trimming cut 6 bases from V and 4 bases from J; bases unmatched to any gene: 5. The germline V gene encodes CDR1 ENHRY and CDR2 SYGVKD. The CDR3 loop is CAIRVDREYEQYF. The CDR3 bases are TGTGCCATCAGGGTGGACAGGGAATACGAGCAGTACTTC.

The CDR3 bases are TGTGCCAGCAGCCCGGACAGGGCCTCCTACAATGAGCAGTTCTTC. This gives the protein CASSPDRASYNEQFF. This chain links TRBV11-3 with TRBJ2-1; TRBD1 matches at 8 bases. The J segment lost 0 bases and the V segment lost 5 bases, leaving 3 bases of the junction unmatched. The germline CDR1 and CDR2 sequences are SGHNT and YENEEA. CDR3 length: 15 amino acids.

The chain combines TRBV11-1 with TRBJ2-5; 10 nucleotides line up with TRBD1. Germline V gene lookup returns CDR1 SGHAT and CDR2 FQDESV (reference sequence). The CDR3 is 16 residues long. Trimming took 1 base from V and 5 from J; bases not matched to a gene: 7. For the CDR3, the DNA is TGTGCCAGCAGCTTAGGTTTGGGACAGGGGTGGGAGACCCAGTACTTC. Translated: CASSLGLGQGWETQYF.

This clone turned up a few times. CDR3 amino acids: CASSDRGRDEQYF. The DNA of the CDR3 is TGTGCCAGCTCCGACAGGGGAAGGGACGAGCAGTACTTC. This chain uses TRBV5-4 with TRBJ2-7; 8 bases map to TRBD1. V lost 7 bases to trimming and J lost 5 bases; unmatched junction nucleotides: 8. CDR1 and CDR2 from the germline V gene are SGHNT and YYREEE (reference sequence). The CDR3 runs to 13 residues.

This chain links TRBV28 with TRBJ2-3, with 8 bases identical to TRBD2. Germline V gene data show CDR1 as MDHEN and CDR2 as SYDVKM. The CDR3 sequence is 14 residues long. Unmatched junction bases numbered 10, after V lost 4 bases and J lost 10 bases. DNA for the CDR3: TGTGCCAGCAGTTCAAGGGTACAGGGACTAGCGCAGTATTTT. Amino acids: CASSSRVQGLAQYF.

This chain uses TRBV5-1 with TRBJ1-2; the D gene is possibly TRBD1 (5 bases). Germline CDR1 and CDR2: SGHRS and YFSETQ. Trimming took off 0 bases at V and 7 bases at J, with 13 bases between the two ends. The CDR3 consists of 14 residues. CDR3 amino acids: CASSLGGLPAGYTF. CDR3 bases: TGCGCCAGCAGCTTGGGGGGCCTACCGGCTGGCTACACCTTC.

The V gene is TRBV18, the J gene TRBJ1-1; D may be TRBD1 (5 bases). Germline V CDR1 and CDR2: KGHSH, LQKENI. The CDR3 has 15 residues. The V and J ends lost 3 bases and 1 base respectively, with 12 bases between them. CDR3 amino acids: CASSPRGDANTEAFF. The CDR3 nucleotides read TGTGCCAGCTCACCTCGGGGGGACGCGAACACTGAAGCTTTCTTT. Complete variable domain (other parts from reference TRBV18 and TRBJ1-1): NAGVMQNPRHLVRRRGQEARLRCSPMKGHSHVYWYRQLPEEGLKFMVYLQKENIIDESGMPKERFSAEFPKEGPSILRIQQVVRGDSAAYFCASSPRGDANTEAFFGQGTRLTVV.